This TCR beta chain was sequenced for a study of T cell responses to AZD1222 COVID-19 vaccine. The CDR3 totals 14 residues. V lost 4 bases to trimming and J lost 6 bases, with 16 bases between them. The germline gives CDR1 LGHDT, CDR2 YNNKEL (reference sequence). Second-dose schedules of about 4 or about 12 weeks were combined. As regards this clone: Its antigen is unknown.

Profiling relied on immunoSEQ multiplex PCR, and the TCRdb table lists in-frame clones only, not all of them. This table has under 95,000 clones, about 90% appearing once. Study-level findings and limits: At study baseline, merely five or six AZD1222 recipients were seropositive. Vaccination with two AZD1222 doses was followed by a rise in Spike-specific TCR breadth and depth. White British donors predominated, females outnumbered males, and clonal diversity was possibly underestimated.

This specimen consisted of peripheral blood, obtained 28 days after the second AZD1222 dose. The chain carries TRBV3-1 (or the pseudogene TRBV3-2) and TRBJ2-7; D is possibly TRBD1 (5 bases). This clonotype was sampled from an adult who received the AZD1222 COVID-19 vaccine. CDR3 region: CASSPPTVLGEQYF. CDR3 sequence (DNA): TGTGCCAGCAGCCCGCCGACAGTCCTCGGCGAGCAGTACTTC.